Presented here are 17 T cell receptor beta chains from one specimen sequenced in a study of shared T cell receptors in the human thymus. Produced via immunoSEQ multiplex PCR; TCRdb's table is partial and in-frame only. The sample lists approximately 730,000 clones; approximately 85% were seen once. The same specimen was also included in a second study, on human thymus T cells.

The sequencing input was thymocytes. The receptors come from a girl under two years old with a congenital heart defect.

The CDR3 spells CASSQDSRPSSYNEQFF. CDR3 in DNA: TGCGCCAGCAGCCAAGATTCGCGCCCGAGCTCCTACAATGAGCAGTTCTTC. The V call is TRBV4-1, the J call TRBJ2-1; D gene uncertain. CDR3 length: 17 amino acids. The germline V gene encodes CDR1 MGHRA and CDR2 YSYEKL. V gave up 0 bases and J gave up 0 bases, with 12 bases separating them.

To note about this clone: Compared with germline, one end of the junction differs, possibly owing to a read error. The chain links TRBV27 to TRBJ2-5; TRBD1 is a possible D gene (6 bases). Per the germline V gene, CDR1 is MNHEY and CDR2 is SMNVEV (reference sequence). The CDR3 has 15 amino acids. CDR3 nucleotides: TGTGCCAGCAGTCTATCTTCAGGGGCTCGGGAGACCCAGTACTTC. Its protein is CASSLSSGARETQYF.

The chain links TRBV4-3 to TRBJ1-2; D not certain. The V gene lost 0 bases and the J gene lost 1 base, with 12 bases spanning the gap. Germline V gene sequence: CDR1 LGHNA, CDR2 YSLEER. This CDR3 contains 16 residues. The CDR3 here is CASSQDPRINNYGYTF. CDR3 in DNA: TGCGCCAGCAGCCAAGACCCCAGAATCAATAACTATGGCTACACCTTC.

A single count supports this clone. V usage is TRBV5-3 and J usage is TRBJ1-6; D not certain. TRBV5-3 is sorted into the ORF group, with uncertain function. Trimming pared 5 bases from V and 8 bases from J, leaving 14 bases between. The CDR3 loop spans 14 amino acids. The CDR3 bases are TGTGCCAGAAGGGGGAAAATAGCGCATTCACCCCTCCACTTT. Protein product: CARRGKIAHSPLHF.

This clone was counted once. This chain uses TRBV5-5 with TRBJ1-1; D remains unclear. Germline assignment: CDR1 SGHKS and CDR2 YYEKEE (reference sequence). CDR3 length: 15 residues. Trimming shortened V by 4 bases and J by 7 bases, and 20 bases separated the two germline ends. CDR3 in DNA: TGTGCCAGCAGCCCCCCTGGACGGAAAGAGGGTGAAGCTTTCTTT. Its translation is CASSPPGRKEGEAFF.

The rearrangement joins TRBV28 to TRBJ2-3; 11 positions agree with TRBD2. Germline V lookup: CDR1 MDHEN, CDR2 SYDVKM. The CDR3 is 17 amino acids. The trim removed 4 bases at V and 0 bases at J, leaving 6 bases unmatched. Here the CDR3 reads CASSSSGGTISTDTQYF. In DNA, the CDR3 is TGTGCCAGCAGTTCTAGCGGGGGGACCATTAGCACAGATACGCAGTATTTT.

This rearrangement joins TRBV5-6 to TRBJ1-2; D perhaps matches TRBD1 (6 bases). Deletions cut 4 bases from V and 3 bases from J, with 19 bases between. The CDR3 totals 16 residues. The germline V gene encodes CDR1 SGHDT and CDR2 YYEEEE. As DNA, the CDR3 is TGTGCCAGCAGCCCCGGGACACGGGGAAGGGACTATGGCTACACCTTC. Translation gives CASSPGTRGRDYGYTF.

The CDR3 nucleotides are TGCAGCGTTGTACACGGCACAGATACGCAGTATTTT. This translates into CSVVHGTDTQYF. The chain links TRBV29-1 to TRBJ2-3; no clear D gene. Trimming left V 4 bases short and J 1 base short, with 6 bases between. Germline V gene data show CDR1 as SQVTM and CDR2 as ANQGSEA. The CDR3 extends over 12 amino acids.

In DNA, the CDR3 is TGCGCCAGCAGCCGATTCCGGGACACAAATTCACCCCTCCACTTT. Encoded protein: CASSRFRDTNSPLHF. The rearrangement links TRBV4-3 to TRBJ1-6; a possible D gene is TRBD1 (6 bases). Trimming took off 4 bases at V and 7 bases at J, with 14 bases between the two ends. Germline V gene sequence: CDR1 LGHNA, CDR2 YSLEER. The CDR3 sequence is 15 residues long.

The J gene is TRBJ2-1, the V gene TRBV27; a weak D match, TRBD2 (5 bases). Trimming took off 2 bases at V and 8 bases at J, with 16 bases between the two ends. This CDR3 has 15 residues. In germline, CDR1 is MNHEY, CDR2 SMNVEV (reference sequence). The CDR3 loop reads CASSLLPRERDEQFF. CDR3 DNA sequence: TGTGCCAGCAGTTTACTCCCCCGGGAACGTGATGAGCAGTTCTTC.

There are a few counts of this clone. The genes are TRBV9 and TRBJ1-1; possibly TRBD1 for D (5 bases). Germline assignment: CDR1 SGDLS and CDR2 YYNGEE. The CDR3 spans 17 residues. With 0 bases removed from V and 5 bases from J, the gap between germline ends came to 20 bases. CDR3 loop: CASSVVQIGGKGTEAFF. The CDR3 nucleotides read TGTGCCAGCAGCGTAGTGCAGATTGGCGGAAAGGGGACTGAAGCTTTCTTT.

The chain couples TRBV30 to TRBJ1-5, with D perhaps TRBD1 (5 bases). CDR3 size: 16 residues. Deletions cut 0 bases from V and 6 bases from J, with 18 bases between. Germline CDR1 GTSNPN, CDR2 SVGIG (reference sequence). The CDR3 spells CAWSVQGFPWGQPQHF. CDR3 in DNA: TGTGCCTGGAGTGTTCAGGGTTTTCCATGGGGTCAGCCCCAGCATTTT.

The rearrangement joins TRBV29-1 to TRBJ1-2; 7 nucleotides agree with TRBD1. Germline CDR1 SQVTM, CDR2 ANQGSEA. CDR3 length: 13 amino acids. Unmatched junction bases numbered 7, after V lost 5 bases and J lost 4 bases. In DNA form, the CDR3 reads TGCAGCGTTTTCGTCAAGGGGGCCTATGGCTACACCTTC. The encoded protein is CSVFVKGAYGYTF. Supplemented by reference TRBV29-1 and TRBJ1-2, the full variable domain reads SAVISQKPSRDICQRGTSLTIQCQVDSQVTMMFWYRQQPGQSLTLIATANQGSEATYESGFVIDKFPISRPNLTFSTLTVSNMSPEDSSIYLCSVFVKGAYGYTFGSGTRLTVV.

J is TRBJ1-2 and V is TRBV9; 11 bases fit TRBD1. CDR1 and CDR2 from the germline V gene are SGDLS and YYNGEE. CDR3 size: 19 residues. With 0 bases clipped from V and 4 bases from J, the junction kept 14 bases outside the gene matches. The CDR3 here is CASSVDTRDRGIQIYGYTF. The CDR3 nucleotides are TGTGCCAGCAGCGTAGATACTCGGGACAGGGGGATTCAAATCTATGGCTACACCTTC.

The rearrangement joins TRBV27 to TRBJ2-7; 7 nucleotides line up with TRBD1. The germline V gene encodes CDR1 MNHEY and CDR2 SMNVEV (reference sequence). This CDR3 comprises 15 residues. With 3 bases clipped from V and 3 bases from J, the junction kept 8 bases outside the gene matches. The CDR3 loop reads CASSFCRDSSYEQYF. The DNA of the CDR3 is TGTGCCAGCAGTTTTTGCCGGGACAGCAGCTACGAGCAGTACTTC.

V gene TRBV19 combines with J gene TRBJ2-3, with D possibly being TRBD1 (6 bases). The V gene lost 2 bases and the J gene lost 7 bases, with 25 bases spanning the gap. The CDR3 consists of 18 residues. From germline, CDR1 is LNHDA and CDR2 SQIVND (reference sequence). The chain's CDR3 is CASSIPGRELTGFNTQYF. The CDR3 coding sequence is TGTGCCAGTAGTATACCCGGACGTGAGCTAACAGGGTTCAATACGCAGTATTTT.

As for this clone: The junction shows a germline mismatch at one end, possibly a read error. The chain links TRBV5-1 to TRBJ1-1; the match to TRBD1 covers 11 bases. The CDR3 length is 14 residues. CDR1 SGHRS and CDR2 YFSETQ come from the germline V gene. CDR3 bases: TGCGCCAGCAGCGCCGGACAGGGGGCCCTCAACCTGCTCTTT. It is translated as CASSAGQGALNLLF. The full variable domain, completed using reference TRBV5-1 and TRBJ1-1, is KAGVTQTPRYLIKTRGQQVTLSCSPISGHRSVSWYQQTPGQGLQFLFEYFSETQRNKGNFPGRFSGRQFSNSRSEMNVSTLELGDSALYLCASSAGQGALNLLFGQGTRLTVV.